The 22 T cell receptor beta chains in this list originate from one sample, sequenced in a study of cytomegalovirus exposure and HLA in healthy donors. Sequencing was performed with immunoSEQ multiplex PCR; in TCRdb, only in-frame clones are kept and a portion is missing. The table lists some 150,000 clones, around 90% of them singletons. Material for sequencing was PBMCs. These receptors were obtained from a young woman in good health and CMV-seropositive.

This chain links TRBV7-6 with TRBJ2-5; D might be TRBD2 (6 bases). V was shortened by 6 bases and J by 5 bases, with 19 bases between the two germline ends. This CDR3 region has 15 residues. The V gene's germline CDR1 is SGHVS and CDR2 FNYEAQ. This CDR3 reads CASRYSGPAWETQYF. In DNA form, the CDR3 reads TGTGCCAGCAGATATAGCGGTCCCGCTTGGGAGACCCAGTACTTC.

The J gene is TRBJ2-7, the V gene TRBV6-1; 12 nucleotides match TRBD2. Trimming took 6 bases from V and 4 from J; bases not matched to a gene: 7. Looked up from germline, CDR1 is MNHNS and CDR2 is SASEGT. The CDR3 covers 15 residues. The CDR3 region is CASRILAGGAYEQYF. The CDR3 DNA follows: TGTGCCAGCAGGATACTAGCGGGAGGTGCATACGAGCAGTACTTC.

The chain has TRBV20-1 and TRBJ1-1; D may be TRBD1 (6 bases). CDR1 and CDR2 from the germline V gene are DFQATT and SNEGSKA (reference sequence). The CDR3 has 11 residues. The CDR3 spells CRAERGTEAFF. CDR3 DNA: TGCAGAGCCGAGAGGGGGACTGAAGCTTTCTTT.

This chain connects TRBV7-2 to TRBJ2-3; no definite D call. Trimming shortened V by 1 base and J by 0 bases, and 11 bases separated the two germline ends. Germline CDR1 and CDR2: SGHTA and FQGNSA. CDR3 length: 16 amino acids. CDR3 residues: CASSLVGRTSTDTQYF. CDR3 in DNA: TGTGCCAGCAGCTTAGTTGGTAGAACTAGCACAGATACGCAGTATTTT.

This CDR3 is CASSSAGGTDTQYF. The DNA of the CDR3 is TGTGCCAGCAGCTCCGCGGGTGGCACAGATACGCAGTATTTT. V gene TRBV5-4 combines with J gene TRBJ2-3; tentatively, D is TRBD2 (5 bases). Germline CDR1 reads SGHNT; CDR2 reads YYREEE (reference sequence). Trimming removed 3 bases from V and 1 base from J, with 9 bases in between. The CDR3 extends over 14 amino acids.

The J gene is TRBJ2-3, the V gene TRBV7-2, with TRBD2 identical over 7 bases. The CDR3 is made up of 16 amino acids. Per germline, CDR1 SGHTA and CDR2 FQGNSA. With V trimmed by 1 base and J by 8 bases, 12 bases remained unmatched. The CDR3 spells CASSLEGAGPPGTQYF. DNA for the CDR3: TGTGCCAGCAGCTTAGAGGGAGCGGGACCCCCTGGTACGCAGTATTTT.

In this sample, this clone turned up a few times. The chain is built from TRBV6-5 and TRBJ2-4, with D possibly TRBD1 on 7 matching bases. The CDR3 is made up of 13 amino acids. In germline, CDR1 is MNHEY, CDR2 SVGAGI. The V gene lost 5 bases and the J gene lost 9 bases, with 14 bases spanning the gap. CDR3 in DNA: TGTGCCAGCAGTAGGGGGCGCGGGGTCATTCAGTACTTC. It translates to CASSRGRGVIQYF.

The chain recombines TRBV5-1 with TRBJ1-2, with D hard to call. The V end was cut by 4 bases, the J end by 8 bases, with 21 bases between. Germline CDR1 SGHRS, CDR2 YFSETQ. The CDR3 consists of 15 residues. The DNA for the CDR3 is TGCGCCAGCAGCCCCGGGAGTCCTCAGACTAAGGGCTACACCTTC. As protein: CASSPGSPQTKGYTF.

About this clone itself: Other nucleotide sequences from this sample produce the same CDR3. The chain recombines TRBV11-2 with TRBJ2-7; D is perhaps TRBD2 (6 bases). The CDR3 totals 15 residues. Germline CDR1 is SGHAT and CDR2 is FQNNGV. V was cut by 1 base and J by 3 bases, with 13 bases left in between. The CDR3 DNA reads TGTGCCAGCAGCTTAGTAGGAGGGCTTGGCTACGAGCAGTACTTC. Amino acids: CASSLVGGLGYEQYF. Variable domain in full (rest from reference TRBV11-2 and TRBJ2-7): EAGVAQSPRYKIIEKRQSVAFWCNPISGHATLYWYQQILGQGPKLLIQFQNNGVVDDSQLPKDRFSAERLKGVDSTLKIQPAKLEDSAVYLCASSLVGGLGYEQYFGPGTRLTVT.

The chain is built from TRBV2 and TRBJ1-1, with 7 bases lining up with TRBD1. The CDR3 has 16 amino acids. Per germline, CDR1 SNHLY and CDR2 FYNNEI. Trimming removed 3 bases from V and 6 bases from J; junction bases left unmatched: 13. The CDR3, as DNA: TGTGCCAGCAGTGATCCAGGGACCATTAGGGGGCCTGAAGCTTTCTTT. This encodes CASSDPGTIRGPEAFF. Full variable domain (remainder filled in from reference TRBV2 and TRBJ1-1): EPEVTQTPSHQVTQMGQEVILRCVPISNHLYFYWYRQILGQKVEFLVSFYNNEISEKSEIFDDQFSVERPDGSNFTLKIRSTKLEDSAMYFCASSDPGTIRGPEAFFGQGTRLTVV.

The V call is TRBV30, the J call TRBJ1-5, with D maybe TRBD1 (5 bases). Trimming took 0 bases from V and 2 from J, leaving 17 bases between them. Germline V gene lookup returns CDR1 GTSNPN and CDR2 SVGIG (reference sequence). The CDR3 runs to 17 residues. CDR3 coding DNA: TGTGCCTGGAGTGTACAATACGCAGGGATCGGCAATCAGCCCCAGCATTTT. The encoded protein is CAWSVQYAGIGNQPQHF.

The V call is TRBV21-1, the J call TRBJ2-7; TRBD1, as called in the table, went unchecked against the DNA. TRBV21-1 is a pseudogene locus. CDR3 length: 15 amino acids. CDR3 bases: TGTGCCAGCAGCAGCAGGCCCCAGACCCTCTGCGAGCAGTACTTC. Amino acid sequence: CASSSRPQTLCEQYF.

The rearrangement links TRBV29-1 to TRBJ2-1; 9 nucleotides agree with TRBD1. V was clipped by 7 bases and J by 3 bases; unmatched bases: 7. The CDR3 covers 14 residues. Germline values: CDR1 SQVTM, CDR2 ANQGSEA. The CDR3 reads CSGLQGASYNEQFF. As DNA, the CDR3 is TGCAGCGGTCTACAGGGGGCAAGCTACAATGAGCAGTTCTTC.

Turning to this clone: An end of the junction differs from the germline gene, which may be a read error. This chain uses TRBV9 with TRBJ1-2; possible D gene TRBD1, 5 bases. Germline V gives CDR1 SGDLS, CDR2 YYNGEE. The CDR3 loop spans 15 amino acids. The CDR3 spells CASSARGGTNYGYTF. CDR3 DNA sequence: TGTGCCAGCAGCGCCCGCGGGGGGACCAACTACGGCTACACCTTC.

The rearrangement uses TRBV5-1 and TRBJ2-1, with a weak D call TRBD2 (6 bases). V was clipped by 2 bases and J by 4 bases, with 10 bases between them. The CDR3 is 14 amino acids. The germline gives CDR1 SGHRS, CDR2 YFSETQ. The CDR3 DNA reads as TGCGCCAGCAGCTTAGGAGGGGCGTACAATGAGCAGTTCTTC. It yields the protein CASSLGGAYNEQFF.

The chain couples TRBV14 to TRBJ2-3; TRBD1 might be the D (6 bases). CDR3 size: 17 residues. The germline V gene encodes CDR1 SGHDN and CDR2 FVKESK. The V end lost 0 bases, the J end lost 5 bases, and 18 bases lay between the germline ends. CDR3 residues: CASSQEWQGRRGDTQYF. The CDR3 bases are TGTGCCAGCAGCCAAGAATGGCAGGGGCGCCGAGGAGATACGCAGTATTTT.

Only one count was recorded for this clone. Here the CDR3 reads CSVSYRARNEKLFF. The CDR3, as DNA: TGCAGCGTTTCGTACAGGGCGCGAAATGAAAAACTGTTTTTT. The chain uses TRBV29-1 and TRBJ1-4, with D perhaps matching TRBD1 (6 bases). Trimming cost V 5 bases and J 5 bases, with 15 bases left between them. CDR3 size: 14 residues. Germline V gene lookup returns CDR1 SQVTM and CDR2 ANQGSEA.

The rearrangement links TRBV5-1 to TRBJ2-7; 12 nucleotides agree with TRBD1. V dropped 0 bases and J dropped 3; count of bases not matched to a gene: 4. From germline, CDR1 is SGHRS and CDR2 YFSETQ. The CDR3 is made up of 16 amino acids. The CDR3 region is CASSLGGTGGVYEQYF. DNA of the CDR3: TGCGCCAGCAGCTTGGGAGGGACAGGGGGCGTCTACGAGCAGTACTTC.

The V call is TRBV19, the J call TRBJ1-2; 10 positions match TRBD1. This CDR3 contains 13 residues. With 6 bases clipped from V and 5 bases from J, the junction kept 3 bases outside the gene matches. Germline V gene lookup returns CDR1 LNHDA and CDR2 SQIVND (reference sequence). The CDR3: CASRLDRGYGYTF. The CDR3 nucleotides read TGTGCCAGTAGGTTGGACAGGGGGTATGGCTACACCTTC. The variable domain in full, completed from reference TRBV19 and TRBJ1-2, reads DGGITQSPKYLFRKEGQNVTLSCEQNLNHDAMYWYRQDPGQGLRLIYYSQIVNDFQKGDIAEGYSVSREKKESFPLTVTSAQKNPTAFYLCASRLDRGYGYTFGSGTRLTVV.

The chain links TRBV4-2 to TRBJ1-2, with D unclear. This CDR3 region has 14 residues. Germline V gene data show CDR1 as LGHNA and CDR2 as YNFKEQ. V was trimmed by 0 bases and J by 1 base, leaving 6 bases between them. The CDR3 nucleotides read TGTGCCAGCAGCCAAGATCCCCGTAACTATGGCTACACCTTC. It is translated as CASSQDPRNYGYTF.

This chain joins TRBV2 and TRBJ1-4; TRBD1 matches 9 bases. V lost 6 bases and J lost 8; bases outside the gene matches: 10. The CDR3 has 15 residues. The V gene's germline CDR1 is SNHLY and CDR2 FYNNEI. The DNA for the CDR3 is TGTGCCAGCAGCGACAGGGGGGGAGCGAGAGAAAAACTGTTTTTT. Protein: CASSDRGGAREKLFF. Supplemented by reference TRBV2 and TRBJ1-4, the full variable domain reads EPEVTQTPSHQVTQMGQEVILRCVPISNHLYFYWYRQILGQKVEFLVSFYNNEISEKSEIFDDQFSVERPDGSNFTLKIRSTKLEDSAMYFCASSDRGGAREKLFFGSGTQLSVL.

The count of this clone is one. This rearrangement joins TRBV7-9 to TRBJ2-7, with 12 nucleotides matching TRBD2. Germline values: CDR1 SEHNR, CDR2 FQNEAQ (reference sequence). J was trimmed by 0 bases and V by 8 bases; bases with no gene match: 5. The CDR3 contains 15 residues. The CDR3 loop reads CASVLAGGSSYEQYF. CDR3 sequence (DNA): TGTGCCAGCGTACTAGCGGGAGGTAGCTCCTACGAGCAGTACTTC.